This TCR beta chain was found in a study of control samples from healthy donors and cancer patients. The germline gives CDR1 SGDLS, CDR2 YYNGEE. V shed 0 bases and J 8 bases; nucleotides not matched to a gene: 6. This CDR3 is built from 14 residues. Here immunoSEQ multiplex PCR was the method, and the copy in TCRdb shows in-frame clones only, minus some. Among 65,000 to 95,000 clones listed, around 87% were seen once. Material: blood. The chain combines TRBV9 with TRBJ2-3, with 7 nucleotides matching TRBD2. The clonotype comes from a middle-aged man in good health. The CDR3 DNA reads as TGTGCCAGCAGCGTAGGGGAGGGATCGGGTACGCAGTATTTT. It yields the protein CASSVGEGSGTQYF. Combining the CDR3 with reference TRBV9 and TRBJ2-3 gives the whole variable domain DSGVTQTPKHLITATGQRVTLRCSPRSGDLSVYWYQQSLDQGLQFLIQYYNGEERAKGNILERFSAQQFPDLHSELNLSSLELGDSALYFCASSVGEGSGTQYFGPGTRLTVL.